The 12 T cell receptor beta chains in this list originate from one sample, sequenced in a study of CD8 T cells in ankylosing spondylitis. Via MiXCR, TCRdb re-called the 5' RACE reads, giving one row per CDR3 protein. The table records some 130,000 distinct CDR3 sequences, approximately 17% of them present only once. Study conclusions and caveats: Within ankylosing spondylitis blood, a TCR beta motif made up of seven to nine highly homologous variants appeared to be characteristic.

Their antigens remain unidentified. The sequenced sample consisted of blood, either unsorted or a sorted T cell fraction (not recorded which). The receptors were sampled from a male donor with ankylosing spondylitis.

The sample holds a few counts of this clonotype. Written as DNA, the CDR3 is TGTGCCAGCAGCCTTGACAGGGGGCGCGTGGAAAAACTGTTTTTT. It is translated as CASSLDRGRVEKLFF. The V and J genes are TRBV7-9 and TRBJ1-4; the match to TRBD1 covers 10 bases. CDR1 and CDR2 (germline): SEHNR, FQNEAQ (reference sequence). Germline trimming cut 5 bases from V and 8 bases from J; bases unmatched to any gene: 8. There are 15 residues in the CDR3. The whole variable domain, remainder taken from reference TRBV7-9 and TRBJ1-4, is DTGVSQNPRHKITKRGQNVTFRCDPISEHNRLYWYRQTLGQGPEFLTYFQNEAQLEKSRLLSDRFSAERPKGSFSTLEIQRTEQGDSAMYLCASSLDRGRVEKLFFGSGTQLSVL.

This clonotype showed up just a few times. The CDR3 loop is CASSQPGQAYNEQFF. DNA for the CDR3: TGTGCCAGCAGCCAGCCGGGACAGGCCTACAATGAGCAGTTCTTC. The rearrangement links TRBV14 to TRBJ2-1; 8 bases map to TRBD1. The CDR3 loop spans 15 amino acids. Germline values: CDR1 SGHDN, CDR2 FVKESK. The V and J ends lost 3 bases and 2 bases, in that order; junction bases with no gene match: 3.

This clonotype came up a few times. This chain links TRBV5-4 with TRBJ2-7; perhaps TRBD1 as D (6 bases). CDR1 and CDR2 from the germline V gene are SGHNT and YYREEE (reference sequence). V was shortened by 4 bases and J by 2 bases, with 13 bases between the two germline ends. The CDR3 has 14 amino acids. The DNA for the CDR3 is TGTGCCAGCAGCGGCAGCAGGGGACCCTACGAGCAGTACTTC. This sequence encodes CASSGSRGPYEQYF.

This rearrangement joins TRBV4-1 to TRBJ1-4; a possible D gene is TRBD1 (6 bases). There are 14 residues in the CDR3. Germline V CDR1 and CDR2: MGHRA, YSYEKL. The V end was cut by 1 base, the J end by 8 bases, with 11 bases between. This CDR3 reads CASSQGRGGEKLFF. In nucleotides, the CDR3 is TGCGCCAGCAGCCAAGGCAGGGGTGGAGAAAAACTGTTTTTT.

V is TRBV24-1 and J is TRBJ2-3, with a possible D match to TRBD1 (6 bases). Deletions cut 5 bases from V and 1 base from J, with 9 bases between. Germline V gene lookup returns CDR1 KGHDR and CDR2 SFDVKD. The CDR3 has 14 residues. The CDR3: CATSGTDGTDTQYF. The CDR3 bases are TGTGCCACCAGTGGGACAGATGGCACAGATACGCAGTATTTT.

The chain carries TRBV27 and TRBJ2-7; TRBD1 matches at 8 bases. CDR1 and CDR2 (germline): MNHEY, SMNVEV (reference sequence). The CDR3 sequence is 15 residues long. The J segment lost 3 bases and the V segment lost 4 bases, leaving 8 bases of the junction unmatched. The CDR3, as DNA: TGTGCCAGCAGTTACCAAAGCGACAGGGGCTACGAGCAGTACTTC. It yields the protein CASSYQSDRGYEQYF.

The chain combines TRBV5-5 with TRBJ1-1; no definite D call. The V gene lost 0 bases and the J gene lost 7 bases, with 13 bases spanning the gap. Germline-derived CDR1 and CDR2 are SGHKS and YYEKEE (reference sequence). The CDR3 runs to 14 residues. Written as DNA, the CDR3 is TGTGCCAGCAGCTTGGCGTTATTTGGGTTTGAAGCTTTCTTT. Its translation is CASSLALFGFEAFF.

This clonotype was seen a handful of times. V and J are TRBV18 and TRBJ2-2; no firm D call. V gave up 4 bases and J gave up 5 bases, with 5 bases separating them. The CDR3 is 12 residues long. Germline V lookup: CDR1 KGHSH, CDR2 LQKENI. The CDR3 coding sequence is TGTGCCAGCTCACTAACTACCGGGGAGCTGTTTTTT. As protein: CASSLTTGELFF.

This clonotype was found a few times. The chain joins TRBV24-1 to TRBJ2-3; 10 nucleotides match TRBD1. CDR1 KGHDR and CDR2 SFDVKD come from the germline V gene. V was clipped by 9 bases and J by 4 bases; unmatched bases: 6. This CDR3 region has 14 residues. CDR3 protein: CATQGGQGPDTQYF. In DNA form, the CDR3 reads TGTGCCACCCAGGGGGGACAGGGGCCAGATACGCAGTATTTT.

Ten or more counts support this clonotype. The chain is built from TRBV29-1 and TRBJ2-1; D is perhaps TRBD1 or TRBD2 (5 bases each). V was clipped by 7 bases and J by 5 bases, with 18 bases between them. CDR3 length: 14 residues. From germline, CDR1 is SQVTM and CDR2 ANQGSEA. CDR3 sequence reads: CSAKGTPTHNEQFF. DNA for the CDR3: TGCAGCGCTAAGGGGACCCCGACCCACAATGAGCAGTTCTTC.

Only a few counts were recorded for this clonotype. This chain uses TRBV28 with TRBJ2-1; no reliable D call. The ends were cut back, 5 bases at V and 4 bases at J, with 12 bases in the middle. Germline CDR1 MDHEN, CDR2 SYDVKM. The CDR3 extends over 14 amino acids. CDR3 sequence (DNA): TGTGCCAGCAGTCAGCGTCTAGGATACAATGAGCAGTTCTTC. Amino acids: CASSQRLGYNEQFF.

This clonotype has only a few counts. The chain uses TRBV6-5 and TRBJ1-1; the match to TRBD1 covers 7 bases. The V segment lost 6 bases and the J segment 5 bases; nucleotides outside the gene matches: 9. Germline CDR1 MNHEY, CDR2 SVGAGI. The CDR3 extends over 14 amino acids. The CDR3 sequence: CASRSSTGRTEAFF. CDR3 bases: TGTGCCAGCAGATCCTCGACAGGGCGGACTGAAGCTTTCTTT.